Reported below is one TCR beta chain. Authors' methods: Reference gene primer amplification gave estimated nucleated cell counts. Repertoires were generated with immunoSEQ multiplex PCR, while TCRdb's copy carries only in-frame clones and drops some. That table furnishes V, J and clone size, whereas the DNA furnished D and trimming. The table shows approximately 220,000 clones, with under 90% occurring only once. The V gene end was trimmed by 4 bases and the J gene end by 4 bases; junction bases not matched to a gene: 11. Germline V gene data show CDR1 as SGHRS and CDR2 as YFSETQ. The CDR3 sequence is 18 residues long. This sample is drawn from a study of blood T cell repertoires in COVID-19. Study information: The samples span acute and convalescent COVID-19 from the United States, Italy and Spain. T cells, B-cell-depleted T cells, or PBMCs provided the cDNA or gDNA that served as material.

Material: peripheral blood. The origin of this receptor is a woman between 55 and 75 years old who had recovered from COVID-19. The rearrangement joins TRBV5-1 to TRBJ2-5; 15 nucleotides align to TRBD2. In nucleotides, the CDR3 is TGCGCCAGCAGCGCGGGGACTAGCGGGGGGCCCGGGGGAGAGACCCAGTACTTC. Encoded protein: CASSAGTSGGPGGETQYF.